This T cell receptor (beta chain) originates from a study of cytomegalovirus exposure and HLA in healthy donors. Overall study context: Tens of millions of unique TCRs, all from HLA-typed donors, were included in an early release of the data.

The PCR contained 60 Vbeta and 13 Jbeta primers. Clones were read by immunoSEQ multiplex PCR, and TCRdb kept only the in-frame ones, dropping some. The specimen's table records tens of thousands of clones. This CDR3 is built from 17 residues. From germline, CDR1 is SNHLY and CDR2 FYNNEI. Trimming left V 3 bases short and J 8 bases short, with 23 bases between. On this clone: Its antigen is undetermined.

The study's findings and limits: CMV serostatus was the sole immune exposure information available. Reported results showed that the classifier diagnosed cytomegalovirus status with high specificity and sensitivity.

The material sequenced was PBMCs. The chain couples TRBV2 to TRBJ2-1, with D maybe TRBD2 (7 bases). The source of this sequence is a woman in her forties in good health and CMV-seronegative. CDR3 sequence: CASSEAASGGGVHEQFF. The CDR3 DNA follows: TGTGCCAGCAGTGAGGCGGCTAGCGGAGGGGGTGTGCATGAGCAGTTCTTC.